Listed below are T cell receptor beta chains from one sample, sequenced in a study of blood T cell repertoires in COVID-19. Clones were read by immunoSEQ multiplex PCR, and TCRdb kept only the in-frame ones, dropping some. The table records 55,000 to 70,000 clones, over 75% of them present only once. The sample was peripheral blood. Receptors originate from a woman aged 60-75 years with COVID-19, enrolled during active disease. Each CDR3 is given with its conserved first and last residue. D genes are given only for firm matches. A clone size is listed for some rows: how often the clone was seen (once, few, many), or a class if it is expanded.

abundance: NA; d_gene: NA; v_gene: TRBV25-1; j_gene: TRBJ1-4; CDR3aa: CASSGRGVGDEKLFF; CDR3nt: TGTGCCAGCAGTGGTCGGGGGGTTGGGGATGAAAAACTGTTTTTT
abundance: NA; d_gene: TRBD1; v_gene: TRBV19; j_gene: TRBJ1-2; CDR3aa: CASSILALGQGEGYGYTF; CDR3nt: TGTGCCAGTAGTATCCTGGCCCTCGGACAGGGCGAGGGCTATGGCTACACCTTC
abundance: few; d_gene: NA; v_gene: TRBV4-1; j_gene: TRBJ2-2; CDR3aa: CASSQGPGTGELFF; CDR3nt: TGCGCCAGCAGCCAAGGTCCGGGAACCGGGGAGCTGTTTTTT
abundance: NA; d_gene: NA; v_gene: TRBV4-1; j_gene: TRBJ2-7; CDR3aa: CASSQLLAVTYEQYF; CDR3nt: TGCGCCAGCAGCCAATTACTAGCTGTTACCTACGAGCAGTACTTC
abundance: NA; d_gene: TRBD2; v_gene: TRBV28; j_gene: TRBJ2-7; CDR3aa: CASATLAGPNVGYF; CDR3nt: TGTGCCAGCGCAACCCTAGCGGGACCTAACGTGGGGTACTTC
abundance: NA; d_gene: NA; v_gene: TRBV5-1; j_gene: TRBJ2-7; CDR3aa: CASSFLAGSSYEQYF; CDR3nt: TGCGCCAGCAGCTTCCTGGCGGGGTCATCCTACGAGCAGTACTTC
abundance: NA; d_gene: NA; v_gene: TRBV6-6; j_gene: TRBJ1-6; CDR3aa: CASKGESLYNSPLHF; CDR3nt: TGTGCCAGCAAGGGGGAGTCGCTCTATAATTCACCCCTCCACTTT
abundance: NA; d_gene: TRBD2; v_gene: TRBV6-2/TRBV6-3; j_gene: TRBJ2-1; CDR3aa: CASSSIGLAGYNEQFF; CDR3nt: TGTGCCAGCAGTTCGATAGGGCTAGCGGGATACAATGAGCAGTTCTTC
abundance: NA; d_gene: TRBD2; v_gene: TRBV6-2/TRBV6-3; j_gene: TRBJ2-1; CDR3aa: CASSWGTRDYNEQFF; CDR3nt: TGTGCCAGCAGTTGGGGGACTAGAGACTACAATGAGCAGTTCTTC
abundance: NA; d_gene: NA; v_gene: TRBV30; j_gene: TRBJ1-1; CDR3aa: CAWGRPPGTEAFF; CDR3nt: TGTGCCTGGGGACGGCCGCCGGGCACTGAAGCTTTCTTT
abundance: NA; d_gene: NA; v_gene: TRBV7-6; j_gene: TRBJ1-3; CDR3aa: CASTLYPGAGNTIYF; CDR3nt: TGTGCCAGCACCCTTTATCCGGGGGCTGGAAACACCATATATTTT
abundance: NA; d_gene: TRBD1; v_gene: TRBV27; j_gene: TRBJ2-5; CDR3aa: CASSPSGTGGGETQYF; CDR3nt: TGTGCCAGCAGTCCCTCTGGGACAGGGGGGGGAGAGACCCAGTACTTC
abundance: NA; d_gene: TRBD1; v_gene: TRBV5-4; j_gene: TRBJ1-2; CDR3aa: CASSSGQRPGYTF; CDR3nt: TGTGCCAGCAGCTCGGGACAGCGCCCAGGCTACACCTTC
abundance: NA; d_gene: NA; v_gene: TRBV11-3; j_gene: TRBJ1-1; CDR3aa: CASSLDRGANTEAFF; CDR3nt: TGTGCCAGCAGCTTAGATCGGGGGGCGAACACTGAAGCTTTCTTT
abundance: NA; d_gene: NA; v_gene: TRBV21-1; j_gene: TRBJ2-1; CDR3aa: CASSGHLWGLAGNEQFF; CDR3nt: TGTGCCAGCAGCGGACACTTATGGGGACTAGCGGGCAATGAGCAGTTCTTC
abundance: NA; d_gene: TRBD1; v_gene: TRBV10-3; j_gene: TRBJ1-3; CDR3aa: CAISGSGTGDSGNTIYF; CDR3nt: TGTGCCATCAGTGGCTCCGGGACAGGCGACTCTGGAAACACCATATATTTT
abundance: once; d_gene: TRBD2; v_gene: TRBV10-3; j_gene: TRBJ2-2; CDR3aa: CAISGGTSINGELFF; CDR3nt: TGTGCCATCAGTGGGGGGACTAGCATCAACGGGGAGCTGTTTTTT
abundance: NA; d_gene: NA; v_gene: TRBV9; j_gene: TRBJ1-2; CDR3aa: CASSVEGGAGYTF; CDR3nt: TGTGCCAGCAGCGTAGAAGGAGGGGCTGGCTACACCTTC
abundance: NA; d_gene: NA; v_gene: TRBV6-1; j_gene: TRBJ2-1; CDR3aa: CASSEEYRRAGANEQFF; CDR3nt: TGTGCCAGCAGTGAAGAGTATCGCAGGGCTGGGGCCAATGAGCAGTTCTTC
abundance: NA; d_gene: NA; v_gene: TRBV28; j_gene: TRBJ2-7; CDR3aa: CASSFSGGAYEQYF; CDR3nt: TGTGCCAGCAGTTTTTCGGGGGGCGCCTACGAGCAGTACTTC
abundance: few; d_gene: TRBD1; v_gene: TRBV4-1; j_gene: TRBJ2-7; CDR3aa: CASSQSGAGGNEQYF; CDR3nt: TGCGCCAGCAGCCAATCTGGGGCAGGGGGTAACGAGCAGTACTTC
abundance: NA; d_gene: NA; v_gene: TRBV5-4; j_gene: TRBJ2-3; CDR3aa: CASSLDFQVTDTQYF; CDR3nt: TGTGCCAGCAGCTTGGATTTCCAGGTCACAGATACGCAGTATTTT
abundance: NA; d_gene: NA; v_gene: TRBV18; j_gene: TRBJ2-2; CDR3aa: CASSATTSVENTGELFF; CDR3nt: TGTGCCAGCTCCGCTACCACTTCCGTAGAGAACACCGGGGAGCTGTTTTTT
abundance: NA; d_gene: NA; v_gene: TRBV4-3; j_gene: TRBJ1-1; CDR3aa: CASSPSRVNTEAFF; CDR3nt: TGCGCCAGCAGCCCCTCCAGGGTGAACACTGAAGCTTTCTTT
abundance: once; d_gene: NA; v_gene: TRBV3-1/TRBV3-2; j_gene: TRBJ1-4; CDR3aa: CASSPTRTGSREKLFF; CDR3nt: TGTGCCAGCAGCCCCACGCGCACAGGGTCCCGTGAAAAACTGTTTTTT
abundance: NA; d_gene: NA; v_gene: TRBV27; j_gene: TRBJ1-1; CDR3aa: CASNSGGVGEAFF; CDR3nt: TGTGCCAGCAATTCCGGGGGAGTCGGTGAAGCTTTCTTT
abundance: NA; d_gene: TRBD1; v_gene: TRBV5-8; j_gene: TRBJ2-1; CDR3aa: CASTDRGVDNEQFF; CDR3nt: TGTGCCAGCACCGACAGGGGGGTTGACAATGAGCAGTTCTTC
abundance: NA; d_gene: NA; v_gene: TRBV18; j_gene: TRBJ2-5; CDR3aa: CASSPPRKQTQYF; CDR3nt: TGTGCCAGCTCACCACCGAGGAAACAGACCCAGTACTTC
abundance: NA; d_gene: TRBD2; v_gene: TRBV11-2; j_gene: TRBJ2-7; CDR3aa: CASSFSGGPTFREQYF; CDR3nt: TGTGCCAGCAGCTTTAGCGGGGGGCCTACCTTTCGCGAGCAGTACTTC
abundance: NA; d_gene: NA; v_gene: TRBV6-6; j_gene: TRBJ2-5; CDR3aa: CASSYVARETQYF; CDR3nt: TGTGCCAGCAGTTACGTCGCCAGGGAGACCCAGTACTTC
abundance: NA; d_gene: TRBD2; v_gene: TRBV27; j_gene: TRBJ2-1; CDR3aa: CASSSLSGGRYNEQFF; CDR3nt: TGTGCCAGCAGTTCCCTTAGCGGGGGGCGTTACAATGAGCAGTTCTTC
abundance: NA; d_gene: NA; v_gene: TRBV7-2; j_gene: TRBJ1-3; CDR3aa: CASSPRDTLSGNTIYF; CDR3nt: TGTGCCAGCAGCCCCCGGGACACTCTCTCTGGAAACACCATATATTTT
abundance: NA; d_gene: TRBD1; v_gene: TRBV11-2; j_gene: TRBJ2-7; CDR3aa: CASSSPGQGAGQYF; CDR3nt: TGTGCCAGCAGCTCACCGGGACAGGGGGCTGGGCAGTACTTC
abundance: NA; d_gene: TRBD2; v_gene: TRBV6-1; j_gene: TRBJ2-1; CDR3aa: CASSDLGGVEGEQFF; CDR3nt: TGTGCCAGCAGTGACCTTGGGGGGGTCGAGGGTGAGCAGTTCTTC
abundance: NA; d_gene: TRBD2; v_gene: TRBV19; j_gene: TRBJ2-1; CDR3aa: CASSIHISSGNEQFF; CDR3nt: TGTGCCAGTAGTATCCATATCTCTAGCGGCAATGAGCAGTTCTTC
abundance: NA; d_gene: NA; v_gene: TRBV9; j_gene: TRBJ2-5; CDR3aa: CASSRDFYQETQYF; CDR3nt: TGTGCCAGCAGCCGGGACTTCTACCAAGAGACCCAGTACTTC
abundance: NA; d_gene: TRBD1; v_gene: TRBV3-1/TRBV3-2; j_gene: TRBJ2-7; CDR3aa: CAGSSQGASYEQYF; CDR3nt: TGTGCCGGCAGCTCACAGGGGGCCTCCTACGAGCAGTACTTC
abundance: NA; d_gene: NA; v_gene: TRBV6-5; j_gene: TRBJ1-4; CDR3aa: CASSLQGQNEKLFF; CDR3nt: TGTGCCAGCAGCCTACAGGGTCAAAATGAAAAACTGTTTTTT
abundance: NA; d_gene: TRBD1; v_gene: TRBV19; j_gene: TRBJ2-2; CDR3aa: CASSPGQGSPGELFF; CDR3nt: TGTGCCAGTAGTCCGGGACAGGGGAGCCCCGGGGAGCTGTTTTTT
abundance: NA; d_gene: TRBD1; v_gene: TRBV28; j_gene: TRBJ2-5; CDR3aa: CASSTPGQGQETQYF; CDR3nt: TGTGCCAGCAGTACCCCGGGACAGGGTCAAGAGACCCAGTACTTC
abundance: NA; d_gene: NA; v_gene: TRBV19; j_gene: TRBJ1-6; CDR3aa: CASSIGASSYNSPLHF; CDR3nt: TGTGCCAGTAGTATAGGAGCGAGCTCCTATAATTCACCCCTCCACTTT
abundance: once; d_gene: NA; v_gene: TRBV11-2; j_gene: TRBJ2-7; CDR3aa: CASSWDQGWQYF; CDR3nt: TGTGCCAGCAGCTGGGATCAGGGGTGGCAGTACTTC